These 20 T cell receptor beta chains originate from one sample sequenced in a study of blood T cell repertoires in COVID-19. Only in-frame clones appear in the TCRdb table, and some are missing; sequencing was by immunoSEQ multiplex PCR. The table includes about 280,000 clones, approximately 86% detected once. The sample taken for sequencing was peripheral blood. The origin of the receptors is a man younger than 30 with active or convalescent COVID-19.

The rearrangement uses TRBV2 and TRBJ2-7, with TRBD2 matching over 9 bases. Germline CDR1 SNHLY, CDR2 FYNNEI. The V segment lost 2 bases and the J segment 1 base; nucleotides outside the gene matches: 3. The CDR3 covers 15 residues. Here the CDR3 reads CASSELAGTSYEQYF. Here the CDR3 DNA reads TGTGCCAGCAGTGAACTAGCGGGGACTTCCTACGAGCAGTACTTC.

This chain uses TRBV29-1 with TRBJ1-4; no clear D. Per the germline V gene, CDR1 is SQVTM and CDR2 is ANQGSEA. The V end was cut by 5 bases, the J end by 6 bases, with 16 bases between. The length of the CDR3 is 14 residues. The CDR3 protein is CSVISDSLDEKLFF. CDR3 nucleotide sequence: TGCAGCGTTATCTCGGACTCCCTTGATGAAAAACTGTTTTTT.

This clone is a singleton in its sample. The chain joins TRBV5-5 to TRBJ1-5, with D possibly TRBD1 on 5 matching bases. V lost 2 bases and J 2 bases, leaving 17 bases between the germline ends. This CDR3 is 17 amino acids long. Looked up from germline, CDR1 is SGHKS and CDR2 is YYEKEE (reference sequence). The CDR3, as DNA: TGTGCCAGCAGCTTAATTTTTAACAGGTATGGCAATCAGCCCCAGCATTTT. Translation: CASSLIFNRYGNQPQHF.

The V and J genes are TRBV5-6 and TRBJ2-7, with TRBD1 as a possible D gene (6 bases). The CDR3 consists of 12 residues. Germline V gene lookup returns CDR1 SGHDT and CDR2 YYEEEE. V was trimmed by 4 bases and J by 2 bases, leaving 7 bases between them. The CDR3 sequence is CASSGQTYEQYF. For the CDR3, the DNA is TGTGCCAGCAGCGGACAGACCTACGAGCAGTACTTC.

The chain recombines TRBV6-5 with TRBJ2-7; D may be TRBD1 (6 bases). Germline values: CDR1 MNHEY, CDR2 SVGAGI. The CDR3 extends over 16 amino acids. Between the trimmed V and J ends, which lost 2 bases and 3 bases, there was a span of 17 bases. The CDR3 nucleotides read TGTGCCAGCAGTTACGGGACCAGGGGAGCAGACTACGAGCAGTACTTC. As protein: CASSYGTRGADYEQYF.

The CDR3 DNA sequence: TGTGCCAGCAGTCCGCCGGGACTTATTTACGAGCAGTACTTC. Translated: CASSPPGLIYEQYF. The chain employs TRBV6-2 or TRBV6-3 and TRBJ2-7; possibly TRBD2 for D (6 bases). The CDR3 is made up of 14 amino acids. CDR1 MNHEY and CDR2 SVGEGT come from the germline V gene. V gave up 5 bases and J gave up 4 bases, with 15 bases separating them.

The gene calls are TRBV5-6 and TRBJ2-1; 8 bases line up with TRBD2. CDR1 is SGHDT and CDR2 is YYEEEE in the germline V gene. With V trimmed by 0 bases and J by 5 bases, 4 bases remained unmatched. The CDR3 loop spans 15 amino acids. CDR3 sequence (DNA): TGTGCCAGCAGCTTGGCTTTGCGGGGGGACAATGAGCAGTTCTTC. Translated, it gives CASSLALRGDNEQFF. The whole variable domain, filled in from reference TRBV5-6 and TRBJ2-1, reads DAGVTQSPTHLIKTRGQQVTLRCSPKSGHDTVSWYQQALGQGPQFIFQYYEEEERQRGNFPDRFSGHQFPNYSSELNVNALLLGDSALYLCASSLALRGDNEQFFGPGTRLTVL.

This clone was counted only a few times. The chain links TRBV2 to TRBJ2-3; 10 nucleotides line up with TRBD2. Germline V gene lookup returns CDR1 SNHLY and CDR2 FYNNEI. The CDR3 sequence is 17 residues long. After removal of 3 bases from V and 1 base from J, the junction contained 7 bases not matched to a gene. CDR3 residues: CASSEIWLAGGTDTQYF. The CDR3 DNA sequence: TGTGCCAGCAGTGAGATTTGGCTAGCGGGGGGCACAGATACGCAGTATTTT.

The genes are TRBV6-2 or TRBV6-3 and TRBJ1-1; possibly TRBD1 for D (6 bases). Trimming stripped 2 bases from V and 4 bases from J, with 14 bases between. Germline lookup yields CDR1 MNHEY and CDR2 SVGEGT. The CDR3 loop spans 15 amino acids. In DNA, the CDR3 is TGTGCCAGCAGTTACGGGGAGGGGGAGGCCACTGAAGCTTTCTTT. Its translation: CASSYGEGEATEAFF.

V gene TRBV19 combines with J gene TRBJ1-1, with 7 bases that match TRBD1. This CDR3 has 14 amino acids. The V and J ends lost 5 bases and 4 bases, in that order; junction bases with no gene match: 7. From germline, CDR1 is LNHDA and CDR2 SQIVND (reference sequence). The CDR3 loop reads CASSSYRGSTEAFF. The DNA of the CDR3 is TGTGCCAGTAGTTCCTACAGGGGAAGCACTGAAGCTTTCTTT.

This rearrangement joins TRBV6-5 to TRBJ1-5; D is unclear. The germline CDR1 and CDR2 sequences are MNHEY and SVGAGI. The CDR3 runs 13 residues. The V gene lost 5 bases and the J gene lost 11 bases, with 16 bases spanning the gap. CDR3 sequence reads: CASSRDIRESQHF. The CDR3 nucleotides read TGTGCCAGCAGTCGGGATATTCGGGAGTCCCAGCATTTT.

The chain has TRBV27 and TRBJ1-2, with 9 bases fitting TRBD1. The V segment lost 1 base and the J segment 5 bases; nucleotides outside the gene matches: 5. CDR1 is MNHEY, CDR2 SMNVEV, per germline (reference sequence). There are 15 residues in the CDR3. The CDR3 loop is CASSLLGGTGYGYTF. The CDR3 DNA reads as TGTGCCAGCAGTTTATTGGGCGGGACAGGGTATGGCTACACCTTC.

This clone was picked up a small number of times. CDR3 region: CASSLQGASLYGYTF. CDR3 sequence (DNA): TGTGCCAGCAGCCTCCAGGGGGCCTCACTCTATGGCTACACCTTC. The rearrangement links TRBV6-5 to TRBJ1-2, with 8 bases lining up with TRBD1. Trimming removed 6 bases from V and 4 bases from J; junction bases left unmatched: 10. The CDR3 totals 15 residues. Germline CDR1 and CDR2: MNHEY and SVGAGI.

This clone was observed many times. The rearrangement links TRBV20-1 to TRBJ2-7; possible D gene TRBD2, 5 bases. The germline V gene has CDR1 DFQATT and CDR2 SNEGSKA (reference sequence). The CDR3 spans 15 residues. The V gene lost 3 bases and the J gene lost 0 bases, with 15 bases spanning the gap. CDR3 sequence: CSASLAELSSYEQYF. For the CDR3, the DNA is TGCAGTGCTAGTCTAGCCGAGCTAAGCTCCTACGAGCAGTACTTC.

V is TRBV5-6 and J is TRBJ1-5; no firm D call. Trimming removed 2 bases from V and 2 bases from J, with 5 bases in between. The CDR3 contains 13 residues. Germline CDR1 reads SGHDT; CDR2 reads YYEEEE. In DNA form, the CDR3 reads TGTGCCAGCAGCTTTGGAGGCAATCAGCCCCAGCATTTT. Encoded protein: CASSFGGNQPQHF.

V usage is TRBV7-8 and J usage is TRBJ1-2; tentative D call: TRBD1 (5 bases). The germline gives CDR1 SGHVS, CDR2 FQNEAQ. CDR3 length: 14 amino acids. V lost 4 bases, J lost 8 bases, and 17 bases lay in between. The CDR3 region is CASSSPTDRPGYTF. As DNA, the CDR3 is TGTGCCAGCAGCTCCCCGACTGACAGACCAGGCTACACCTTC.

This clone was seen at least ten times. The chain is built from TRBV2 and TRBJ2-7; TRBD1 agrees at 12 bases. The CDR3 is made up of 13 amino acids. V trimming: 6 bases; J trimming: 6 bases; junction bases outside the gene matches: 3. Germline V gives CDR1 SNHLY, CDR2 FYNNEI. The CDR3: CASRGTGGVEQYF. In DNA, the CDR3 is TGTGCCAGCAGGGGGACAGGGGGCGTCGAGCAGTACTTC.

This sequence joins TRBV3-1 (or the pseudogene TRBV3-2) and TRBJ2-4, with D perhaps TRBD2 (5 bases). The CDR3 covers 13 residues. The V gene lost 2 bases and the J gene lost 10 bases, with 12 bases spanning the gap. Germline lookup yields CDR1 LGHDT and CDR2 YNNKEL (reference sequence). For the CDR3, the DNA is TGTGCCAGCAGCCAAAAACTAGACTCTATTCAGTACTTC. Its translation: CASSQKLDSIQYF.

Here the CDR3 DNA reads TGTGCCAGCAGCTTGGTTGCGGGGGGGACCTACGAGCAGTACTTC. It yields the protein CASSLVAGGTYEQYF. The chain joins TRBV7-8 to TRBJ2-7; TRBD2 agrees at 9 bases. J was trimmed by 2 bases and V by 3 bases; bases with no gene match: 5. CDR3 length: 15 amino acids. Germline CDR1 SGHVS, CDR2 FQNEAQ.

The chain couples TRBV11-2 to TRBJ2-7; 8 positions match TRBD2. Trimming at V came to 5 bases and at J to 3 bases, leaving 9 bases not matched to a gene. There are 15 residues in the CDR3. CDR1 and CDR2 from the germline V gene are SGHAT and FQNNGV. This chain's CDR3 is CASSAGGDSYYEQYF. The CDR3 region has the DNA TGTGCCAGCAGCGCCGGGGGGGACTCCTACTACGAGCAGTACTTC. Combining the CDR3 with reference TRBV11-2 and TRBJ2-7 gives the whole variable domain EAGVAQSPRYKIIEKRQSVAFWCNPISGHATLYWYQQILGQGPKLLIQFQNNGVVDDSQLPKDRFSAERLKGVDSTLKIQPAKLEDSAVYLCASSAGGDSYYEQYFGPGTRLTVT.